Presented here are 10 T cell receptor beta chains from one specimen sequenced in a study of Ad26.COV2.S vaccination and SARS-CoV-2 variants (dated by TCRdb to about 2021). Library generation was performed with the immunoSEQ multiplex PCR assay. Entries here come from immuneACCESS through TCRdb and include only in-frame sequences with V and J called. Some clones fail to appear in such tables; in the studies checked, an unresolved V gene covers under half of the shortfall, and the cause of the remainder is unknown. Here the sample has around 340,000 clones; roughly 90% occur a single time. The ten largest clones capture 5.5% to 7% of the sample. The intended sense of this specimen's treatment or condition label: roughly 18 received Ad26.COV2.S at low or high dose, single or two shots; about 5 received placebo; per-sample allocation not given. Repertoires of vaccine and placebo recipients were sequenced from samples collected on day 63 after the first injection.

The sequencing here drew on peripheral blood, taken in a trial of Ad26.COV2.S vaccine versus placebo. These receptors were obtained from a person aged 18-65 years who received the Ad26.COV2.S COVID-19 vaccine or a placebo.

The chain employs TRBV5-4 and TRBJ1-4; D unresolved. Trimming removed 3 bases from V and 7 bases from J, with 7 bases in between. The CDR3 has 12 residues. Germline V gives CDR1 SGHNT, CDR2 YYREEE (reference sequence). CDR3 protein: CASSSPGEKLFF. The CDR3, as DNA: TGTGCCAGCAGCTCCCCAGGTGAAAAACTGTTTTTT.

This clone was counted at least ten times. The chain employs TRBV6-2 or TRBV6-3 and TRBJ2-2, with 10 bases matching TRBD1. CDR3 length: 15 residues. Germline V gene data show CDR1 as MNHEY and CDR2 as SVGEGT. The trim removed 4 bases at V and 3 bases at J, leaving 2 bases unmatched. The chain's CDR3 is CASSSGTGDTGELFF. As DNA, the CDR3 is TGTGCCAGCAGTTCCGGGACAGGGGACACCGGGGAGCTGTTTTTT.

The chain combines TRBV4-1 with TRBJ1-5; D not certain. Germline CDR1 and CDR2: MGHRA and YSYEKL. There are 14 residues in the CDR3. Trimming cost V 0 bases and J 3 bases, with 6 bases left between them. This chain's CDR3 is CASSQENDNQPQHF. The CDR3 bases are TGCGCCAGCAGCCAAGAGAACGACAATCAGCCCCAGCATTTT.

This chain joins TRBV27 and TRBJ2-7, with D possibly called TRBD1 or TRBD2 (5 bases each). V gave up 6 bases and J gave up 0 bases, with 18 bases separating them. The CDR3 is 16 residues long. From germline, CDR1 is MNHEY and CDR2 SMNVEV (reference sequence). The CDR3 DNA reads TGTGCCAGCAGCCCCGTTCTGGGGGAGTTCTCCTACGAGCAGTACTTC. It specifies CASSPVLGEFSYEQYF.

The rearrangement joins TRBV18 to TRBJ1-1, with TRBD1 as a possible D gene (6 bases). The germline CDR1 and CDR2 sequences are KGHSH and LQKENI. Trimming removed 5 bases from V and 1 base from J, with 8 bases in between. The CDR3 length is 13 residues. The CDR3 DNA follows: TGTGCCAGCTCATCACAGGGGAACACTGAAGCTTTCTTT. It codes for CASSSQGNTEAFF. The complete variable domain, with remaining parts taken from reference TRBV18 and TRBJ1-1, reads NAGVMQNPRHLVRRRGQEARLRCSPMKGHSHVYWYRQLPEEGLKFMVYLQKENIIDESGMPKERFSAEFPKEGPSILRIQQVVRGDSAAYFCASSSQGNTEAFFGQGTRLTVV.

Written as DNA, the CDR3 is TGCGCCAGCAGCCAGGATACACAGGGGACGATGAACACTGAAGCTTTCTTT. Its protein is CASSQDTQGTMNTEAFF. The V call is TRBV4-1, the J call TRBJ1-1, with 7 bases that match TRBD1. This CDR3 region has 17 residues. Per germline, CDR1 MGHRA and CDR2 YSYEKL. V trimming: 3 bases; J trimming: 0 bases; junction bases outside the gene matches: 10.

The chain employs TRBV4-3 and TRBJ2-7, with D perhaps TRBD2 (7 bases). Germline V gene sequence: CDR1 LGHNA, CDR2 YSLEER. The CDR3 loop spans 15 amino acids. The ends were cut back, 0 bases at V and 3 bases at J, with 12 bases in the middle. The DNA for the CDR3 is TGCGCCAGCAGCCAAGATCGGGGGGCGAGCTACGAGCAGTACTTC. This encodes CASSQDRGASYEQYF.

This clone was counted once. The chain employs TRBV2 and TRBJ1-5, with 9 bases lining up with TRBD1. The CDR3 extends over 15 amino acids. The germline V gene encodes CDR1 SNHLY and CDR2 FYNNEI. Germline trimming cut 5 bases from V and 4 bases from J; bases unmatched to any gene: 6. Written as DNA, the CDR3 is TGTGCCAGCAGTCAGGACAGGGGACCGAATCAGCCCCAGCATTTT. Its translation is CASSQDRGPNQPQHF.

This clone was detected once. This rearrangement joins TRBV15 to TRBJ2-4; 8 bases map to TRBD1. The germline V gene has CDR1 LNHNV and CDR2 YYDKDF (reference sequence). Losses at the gene ends were 4 bases for V and 0 bases for J; bases not matched to a gene: 11. The CDR3 covers 18 residues. CDR3 residues: CATSTIRDRPLAKNIQYF. CDR3 coding DNA: TGTGCCACCAGCACGATCCGGGACAGGCCTTTAGCCAAAAACATTCAGTACTTC.

The CDR3 nucleotides are TGTGCCAGCAGTCCCCAGATACAAGAGACCCAGTACTTC. Amino acids: CASSPQIQETQYF. The rearrangement joins TRBV12-3 or TRBV12-4 to TRBJ2-5; unclear D gene. The CDR3 length is 13 residues. V dropped 5 bases and J dropped 2 bases, with 9 bases sitting between them.